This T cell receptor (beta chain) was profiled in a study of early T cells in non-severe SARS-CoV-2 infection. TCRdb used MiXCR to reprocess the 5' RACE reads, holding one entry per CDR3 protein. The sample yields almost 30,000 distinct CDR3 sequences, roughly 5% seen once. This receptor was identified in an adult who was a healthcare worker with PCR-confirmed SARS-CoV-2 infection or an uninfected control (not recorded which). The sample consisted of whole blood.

CDR3 sequence: CASIGLAGDGTDTQYF. The CDR3 DNA reads as TGTGCCAGCATCGGCCTAGCGGGGGACGGCACAGATACGCAGTATTTT. The chain has TRBV6-1 and TRBJ2-3; 10 nucleotides agree with TRBD2. In germline, CDR1 is MNHNS, CDR2 SASEGT. J was trimmed by 1 base and V by 7 bases; bases with no gene match: 8. There are 16 residues in the CDR3.